This T cell receptor beta chain was identified during a study of blood T cell repertoires in COVID-19. The repertoire was sequenced with immunoSEQ multiplex PCR; TCRdb's copy has only in-frame clones and lacks some. The sample shows 88,000 or so clones, more than 65% of them seen only once. This CDR3 is 16 amino acids long. V shed 5 bases and J shed 0 bases, with 15 bases lying between them. Germline lookup yields CDR1 SEHNR and CDR2 FQNEAQ (reference sequence). The sequencing sample was made of peripheral blood. The TCR comes from a man aged 55 to 69 with acute or convalescent COVID-19. J is TRBJ2-3 and V is TRBV7-9, with D perhaps TRBD2 (6 bases). The CDR3 loop reads CASSLRLVTSTDTQYF. Written as DNA, the CDR3 is TGTGCCAGCAGCCTACGACTAGTAACTAGCACAGATACGCAGTATTTT.